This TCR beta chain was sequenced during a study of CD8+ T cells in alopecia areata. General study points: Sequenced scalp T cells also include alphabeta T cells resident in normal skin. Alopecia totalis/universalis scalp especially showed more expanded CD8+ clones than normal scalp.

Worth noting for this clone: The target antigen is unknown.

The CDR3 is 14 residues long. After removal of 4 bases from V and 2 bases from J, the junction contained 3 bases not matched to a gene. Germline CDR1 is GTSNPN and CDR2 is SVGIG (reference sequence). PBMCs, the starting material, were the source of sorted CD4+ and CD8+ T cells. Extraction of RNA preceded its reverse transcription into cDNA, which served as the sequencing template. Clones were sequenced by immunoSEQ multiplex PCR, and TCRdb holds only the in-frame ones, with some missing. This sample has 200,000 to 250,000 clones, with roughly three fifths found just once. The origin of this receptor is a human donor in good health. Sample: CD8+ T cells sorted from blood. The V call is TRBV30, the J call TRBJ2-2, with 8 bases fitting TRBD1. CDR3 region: CAWTGGLNTGELFF. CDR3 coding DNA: TGTGCCTGGACAGGGGGCCTAAACACCGGGGAGCTGTTTTTT. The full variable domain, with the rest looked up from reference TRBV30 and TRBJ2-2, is SQTIHQWPATLVQPVGSPLSLECTVEGTSNPNLYWYRQAAGRGLQLLFYSVGIGQISSEVPQNLSASRPQDRQFILSSKKLLLSDSGFYLCAWTGGLNTGELFFGEGSRLTVL.